The 17 T cell receptor beta chains given below trace back to one sample, sequenced in a study of blood T cell repertoires in COVID-19. Generated by immunoSEQ multiplex PCR, the TCRdb table keeps only in-frame clones and is missing some. The sample carries 200,000 to 250,000 clones, about nine tenths recorded once. Sequencing was performed on PBMCs or T cells enriched from blood (not recorded which). These receptors originate from a man aged 40-55 years who had recovered from COVID-19.

This clone occurred many times. This chain connects TRBV10-1 to TRBJ2-3; maybe TRBD2 (6 bases). This CDR3 has 15 amino acids. The germline V and J ends were trimmed by 9 bases and 1 base, with 17 bases remaining between them. Germline CDR1 reads WNHNN; CDR2 reads SYGVQD (reference sequence). The DNA for the CDR3 is TGCGCCAGGTCGTGTAGGCGGGACGGCACAGATACGCAGTATTTT. Translated: CARSCRRDGTDTQYF.

The rearrangement links TRBV5-5 to TRBJ2-2; 7 bases map to TRBD1. After removal of 0 bases from V and 4 bases from J, the junction contained 3 bases not matched to a gene. The germline gives CDR1 SGHKS, CDR2 YYEKEE (reference sequence). The CDR3 has 15 amino acids. CDR3 loop: CASSLGTGVTGELFF. In nucleotides, the CDR3 is TGTGCCAGCAGCTTGGGGACAGGCGTCACCGGGGAGCTGTTTTTT.

The chain combines TRBV25-1 with TRBJ2-7; weak D call: TRBD1 (5 bases). The germline CDR1 and CDR2 sequences are MGHDK and SYGVNS. V lost 1 base to trimming and J lost 5 bases, with 12 bases between them. The CDR3 length is 14 residues. The CDR3 sequence: CASSEFPGNHEQYF. DNA of the CDR3: TGTGCCAGCAGTGAATTCCCAGGGAACCACGAGCAGTACTTC.

This rearrangement joins TRBV29-1 to TRBJ1-2; 7 bases agree with TRBD1. V was pared by 7 bases and J by 1 base, with 6 bases of the junction left unmatched. The CDR3 has 13 amino acids. Germline V gene data show CDR1 as SQVTM and CDR2 as ANQGSEA. CDR3 nucleotides: TGCAGCGCCGAAACAGGGGTTAACTATGGCTACACCTTC. Residues: CSAETGVNYGYTF.

V gene TRBV12-5 combines with J gene TRBJ2-5, with 7 bases that match TRBD2. This CDR3 has 15 amino acids. J was trimmed by 4 bases and V by 4 bases; bases with no gene match: 9. Germline CDR1 LGHNT, CDR2 FRNRAP. The CDR3: CASGSPSSGVETQYF. CDR3 DNA sequence: TGTGCTAGTGGTTCTCCGTCTAGCGGCGTAGAGACCCAGTACTTC.

CDR3 nucleotide sequence: TGTGCCTGGAGCGTCGCCTCCGGGACTCTTGGGGGGGGCTACACCTTC. Protein product: CAWSVASGTLGGGYTF. The chain has TRBV30 and TRBJ1-2, with D possibly being TRBD1 (5 bases). CDR1 and CDR2 (germline): GTSNPN, SVGIG (reference sequence). The CDR3 covers 16 residues. Trimming cost V 3 bases and J 8 bases, with 25 bases left between them.

V is TRBV27 and J is TRBJ2-3, with D possibly matching TRBD2 (5 bases). The CDR3 sequence is 16 residues long. Per germline, CDR1 MNHEY and CDR2 SMNVEV (reference sequence). V was pared by 6 bases and J by 0 bases, with 16 bases between. CDR3 sequence (DNA): TGTGCCAGCAGGCCTCTAGGAAGCGGAAGCACAGATACGCAGTATTTT. This sequence encodes CASRPLGSGSTDTQYF.

This clone was counted a single time. The chain carries TRBV6-5 and TRBJ1-1; maybe TRBD1 (5 bases). The V gene lost 10 bases and the J gene lost 4 bases, with 16 bases spanning the gap. CDR1 MNHEY and CDR2 SVGAGI come from the germline V gene. The CDR3 has 13 residues. CDR3 DNA sequence: TGTGCCACTTTGGGGGGGAGGGGCACTGAAGCTTTCTTT. Amino acid sequence: CATLGGRGTEAFF.

Only a few counts were recorded for this clone. The chain combines TRBV6-1 with TRBJ2-3, with D tentatively TRBD2 (6 bases). Germline-derived CDR1 and CDR2 are MNHNS and SASEGT. The germline V and J ends were trimmed by 2 bases and 4 bases, with 13 bases remaining between them. The CDR3 has 15 residues. In DNA, the CDR3 is TGTGCCAGCAGTGAAAATCAGGGCGGGGCAGATACGCAGTATTTT. This sequence encodes CASSENQGGADTQYF.

This clone was counted once. The V and J genes are TRBV3-1 (or the pseudogene TRBV3-2) and TRBJ2-5; 16 nucleotides align to TRBD2. CDR1 and CDR2 from the germline V gene are LGHDT and YNNKEL (reference sequence). The J segment lost 2 bases and the V segment lost 1 base, leaving 10 bases of the junction unmatched. This CDR3 comprises 20 residues. The CDR3 sequence: CASSQVFYGTSGRGQETQYF. The CDR3 coding sequence is TGTGCCAGCAGCCAAGTATTTTACGGGACTAGCGGGAGGGGGCAAGAGACCCAGTACTTC.

The V and J genes are TRBV7-9 and TRBJ2-5; 10 nucleotides align to TRBD2. Trimming at V came to 1 base and at J to 4 bases, leaving 3 bases not matched to a gene. The CDR3 spans 15 residues. The germline CDR1 and CDR2 sequences are SEHNR and FQNEAQ (reference sequence). The CDR3 nucleotides read TGTGCCAGCAGCTTAGTCCCTAGCGGGAGAGAGACCCAGTACTTC. It specifies CASSLVPSGRETQYF.

Comment on this clone: Within the sample, other DNA sequences also encode this same CDR3. V and J are TRBV3-1 (or the pseudogene TRBV3-2) and TRBJ1-4; D remains unclear. The CDR3 contains 14 residues. Looked up from germline, CDR1 is LGHDT and CDR2 is YNNKEL (reference sequence). V dropped 0 bases and J dropped 2 bases, with 4 bases sitting between them. The CDR3 protein is CASSQDLTNEKLFF. In DNA form, the CDR3 reads TGTGCCAGCAGCCAAGATCTGACTAATGAAAAACTGTTTTTT.

Only one count was recorded for this clone. The rearrangement joins TRBV19 to TRBJ2-7; 8 positions agree with TRBD1. Germline trimming cut 6 bases from V and 3 bases from J; bases unmatched to any gene: 7. CDR3 length equals 14 residues. Per the germline V gene, CDR1 is LNHDA and CDR2 is SQIVND (reference sequence). The DNA of the CDR3 is TGTGCCAGTAGCCGGGACAGGCGATTCTACGAGCAGTACTTC. Its protein is CASSRDRRFYEQYF.

The rearrangement links TRBV2 to TRBJ2-1; 11 bases agree with TRBD2. V gave up 6 bases and J gave up 0 bases; unmatched junction bases: 10. Germline CDR1 reads SNHLY; CDR2 reads FYNNEI. The CDR3 sequence is 18 residues long. The CDR3 reads CASRSSGGPPSSYNEQFF. For the CDR3, the DNA is TGTGCCAGCAGGTCTAGCGGGGGGCCCCCCAGCTCCTACAATGAGCAGTTCTTC. Looking up the rest from reference TRBV2 and TRBJ2-1 gives the full variable domain: EPEVTQTPSHQVTQMGQEVILRCVPISNHLYFYWYRQILGQKVEFLVSFYNNEISEKSEIFDDQFSVERPDGSNFTLKIRSTKLEDSAMYFCASRSSGGPPSSYNEQFFGPGTRLTVL.

The gene calls are TRBV6-5 and TRBJ1-5; D not resolved. The germline V and J ends were trimmed by 5 bases and 3 bases, with 14 bases remaining between them. Germline V gene lookup returns CDR1 MNHEY and CDR2 SVGAGI. There are 15 residues in the CDR3. The CDR3 here is CASSPAGAINQPQHF. As DNA, the CDR3 is TGTGCCAGCAGTCCCGCAGGTGCCATCAATCAGCCCCAGCATTTT.

This chain joins TRBV10-3 and TRBJ2-1; a possible D gene is TRBD2 (6 bases). V was pared by 8 bases and J by 5 bases, with 16 bases between. Looked up from germline, CDR1 is ENHRY and CDR2 is SYGVKD. There are 14 residues in the CDR3. CDR3 residues: CAIGSGVIDNEQFF. CDR3 coding DNA: TGTGCCATCGGCTCGGGGGTAATTGACAATGAGCAGTTCTTC.

The chain carries TRBV7-2 and TRBJ2-7, with TRBD2 as a possible D gene (6 bases). With 4 bases removed from V and 2 bases from J, the gap between germline ends came to 9 bases. The V gene's germline CDR1 is SGHTA and CDR2 FQGNSA. The CDR3 runs to 13 residues. CDR3 loop: CASSSGVPYEQYF. CDR3 nucleotides: TGTGCCAGCAGCTCGGGGGTCCCCTACGAGCAGTACTTC. The variable domain in full, with the rest retrieved from reference TRBV7-2 and TRBJ2-7, is GAGVSQSPSNKVTEKGKDVELRCDPISGHTALYWYRQSLGQGLEFLIYFQGNSAPDKSGLPSDRFSAERTGGSVSTLTIQRTQQEDSAVYLCASSSGVPYEQYFGPGTRLTVT.